This T cell receptor beta chain was sequenced in a study of memory CD4+ T cells and cytomegalovirus serostatus. Unmatched junction bases numbered 7, after V lost 4 bases and J lost 6 bases. CDR1 is MDHEN, CDR2 SYDVKM, per germline. The CDR3 covers 15 residues. Data came from immunoSEQ multiplex PCR; TCRdb stores just in-frame clones and leaves some out. Of 55,000 to 80,000 clones detected, 70% to 80% appear once; the ten largest clones hold about 4.3%. Single viable CD3+CD4+CD8-CD45RO+ cells were sorted as the memory CD4+ T cells. The clonotype was recovered from an adult in good health and CMV-seropositive. Specimen: memory CD4+ T cells from blood. The chain is built from TRBV28 and TRBJ1-5; TRBD1 matches at 9 bases. CDR3 bases: TGTGCCAGCAGTTCCGGGACAGGGAGAGGTCAGCCCCAGCATTTT. It specifies CASSSGTGRGQPQHF.